These 27 T cell receptor beta chains share one sample of origin, sequenced in a study of shared clonotypes between healthy human individuals. Measured with immunoSEQ multiplex PCR; TCRdb has only the in-frame clones, and not every one. The sample has about 1.1 million clones, around 78% seen once; the top ten hold approximately 0.5%. The sample was memory CD4+ T cells from PBMCs. Specified subset: CD45RA-negative fraction. These receptors came from a man between 18 and 35 years old in good health. Some clones in this sample may be carry-over from other donors' samples.

The chain employs TRBV5-1 and TRBJ2-2; D perhaps matches TRBD2 (6 bases). Trimming removed 2 bases at V and 6 bases at J, with 20 bases between. Germline V lookup: CDR1 SGHRS, CDR2 YFSETQ. This CDR3 is 17 amino acids long. The CDR3 sequence is CASSFGAERPGAGELFF. The CDR3 nucleotides read TGCGCCAGCAGCTTTGGTGCCGAGCGCCCGGGGGCCGGGGAGCTGTTTTTT.

The V gene is TRBV5-1, the J gene TRBJ2-7, with 12 bases identical to TRBD1. This CDR3 region has 14 residues. With V trimmed by 5 bases and J by 4 bases, 4 bases remained unmatched. The germline V gene has CDR1 SGHRS and CDR2 YFSETQ. The CDR3 nucleotides read TGCGCCAGCAGGGGGACAGGGGGCGGGTACGAGCAGTACTTC. It specifies CASRGTGGGYEQYF.

The rearrangement uses TRBV7-9 and TRBJ2-2; 14 nucleotides line up with TRBD2. V shed 3 bases, J shed 5 bases, and the junction held 11 bases outside the gene matches. Per germline, CDR1 SEHNR and CDR2 FQNEAQ (reference sequence). CDR3 length equals 19 residues. CDR3 in amino acids: CASSFQAGLAGGGTGELFF. In DNA form, the CDR3 reads TGTGCCAGCAGCTTCCAGGCCGGACTAGCGGGAGGAGGGACCGGGGAGCTGTTTTTT.

The gene calls are TRBV18 and TRBJ1-1; D is unclear. With 0 bases removed from V and 3 bases from J, the gap between germline ends came to 11 bases. The CDR3 sequence is 15 residues long. From germline, CDR1 is KGHSH and CDR2 LQKENI. CDR3 bases: TGTGCCAGCTCACCACCTTCTACGGGGTACACTGAAGCTTTCTTT. Its translation is CASSPPSTGYTEAFF.

The V and J genes are TRBV5-6 and TRBJ2-1, with a tentative D call TRBD1 (6 bases). There are 13 residues in the CDR3. CDR1 SGHDT and CDR2 YYEEEE come from the germline V gene. The V end was cut by 5 bases, the J end by 4 bases, with 10 bases between. In DNA, the CDR3 is TGTGCCAGCAGAGGACAGCTTTACAATGAGCAGTTCTTC. Encoded protein: CASRGQLYNEQFF.

This chain uses TRBV5-1 with TRBJ1-1, with no clear D. CDR3 length equals 14 residues. Germline V gene data show CDR1 as SGHRS and CDR2 as YFSETQ. Trimming left V 4 bases short and J 0 bases short, with 10 bases between. This chain's CDR3 is CASSPGLLNTEAFF. The DNA of the CDR3 is TGCGCCAGCAGCCCCGGCCTACTGAACACTGAAGCTTTCTTT. The full variable domain, rest sourced from reference TRBV5-1 and TRBJ1-1, is KAGVTQTPRYLIKTRGQQVTLSCSPISGHRSVSWYQQTPGQGLQFLFEYFSETQRNKGNFPGRFSGRQFSNSRSEMNVSTLELGDSALYLCASSPGLLNTEAFFGQGTRLTVV.

A few counts support this clone. This chain joins TRBV19 and TRBJ2-2; 8 nucleotides agree with TRBD2. The CDR3 runs 16 residues. The J segment lost 5 bases and the V segment lost 3 bases, leaving 8 bases of the junction unmatched. CDR1 is LNHDA, CDR2 SQIVND, per germline (reference sequence). DNA for the CDR3: TGTGCCAGTAGTATTCAAGCGGGAGCTGGAACCGGGGAGCTGTTTTTT. Protein: CASSIQAGAGTGELFF.

This clone was recorded only once. Germline and junction disagree at one end, which may indicate a read error. V gene TRBV7-9 combines with J gene TRBJ2-2; TRBD2 might be the D (5 bases). Germline lookup yields CDR1 SEHNR and CDR2 FQNEAQ (reference sequence). This CDR3 region has 13 residues. The CDR3 DNA follows: TGTGCCAGCAGCCACGGGAACGCCGGGGAGCTGTTTTTT. Protein sequence: CASSHGNAGELFF.

Only a few counts were recorded for this clone. The rearrangement uses TRBV28 and TRBJ2-7; TRBD2 might be the D (6 bases). Between the trimmed V and J ends, which lost 5 bases and 3 bases, there was a span of 17 bases. Germline CDR1 reads MDHEN; CDR2 reads SYDVKM. The CDR3 consists of 15 residues. The CDR3 sequence is CASSPLRGISYEQYF. The CDR3 DNA reads TGTGCCAGCAGTCCACTCCGGGGGATTAGCTACGAGCAGTACTTC.

Comments on this clone: At one boundary the junction diverges from the germline segment, which might be a read error. V and J are TRBV5-8 and TRBJ1-2; 8 bases fit TRBD1. The CDR3 extends over 15 amino acids. The germline V gene has CDR1 SGHTS and CDR2 YDEGEE. CDR3 nucleotides: TGCGCCAGCAGCCCCTTGGACAGGGAAAGGGAAGGCTACACCTTC. Translation: CASSPLDREREGYTF.

The gene calls are TRBV11-2 and TRBJ2-7, with TRBD2 matching over 14 bases. CDR1 is SGHAT, CDR2 FQNNGV, per germline. The CDR3 has 16 residues. V shed 0 bases, J shed 3 bases, and the junction held 1 base outside the gene matches. CDR3 coding DNA: TGTGCCAGCAGCTTAGACGGGACTAGCGGGAGCTACGAGCAGTACTTC. This gives the protein CASSLDGTSGSYEQYF.

This clone has just one count. CDR3 coding DNA: TGTGCCAGCAGTCAAAGACCCGGGACAGGGCAAGAGACCCAGTACTTC. It yields the protein CASSQRPGTGQETQYF. The chain carries TRBV27 and TRBJ2-5; 9 bases are shared with TRBD1. Germline-derived CDR1 and CDR2 are MNHEY and SMNVEV (reference sequence). J lost 2 bases, V lost 5 bases, and 9 bases had no gene match. This CDR3 region has 16 residues.

This chain uses TRBV29-1 with TRBJ2-7; 7 positions agree with TRBD2. The CDR3 consists of 13 residues. Germline V gene sequence: CDR1 SQVTM, CDR2 ANQGSEA. With 4 bases clipped from V and 4 bases from J, the junction kept 7 bases outside the gene matches. The CDR3 sequence: CSVGSGHVYEQYF. The CDR3, as DNA: TGCAGCGTTGGTAGCGGGCATGTGTACGAGCAGTACTTC.

J is TRBJ2-5 and V is TRBV5-1; either TRBD1 or TRBD2 may supply D (5 bases each). The V gene's germline CDR1 is SGHRS and CDR2 YFSETQ. With 4 bases removed from V and 4 bases from J, the gap between germline ends came to 14 bases. This CDR3 has 14 amino acids. The CDR3 coding sequence is TGCGCCAGCAGCGTGGGGGAGCCGGGAGAGACCCAGTACTTC. Translating gives CASSVGEPGETQYF. The complete variable domain, with remaining parts taken from reference TRBV5-1 and TRBJ2-5, reads KAGVTQTPRYLIKTRGQQVTLSCSPISGHRSVSWYQQTPGQGLQFLFEYFSETQRNKGNFPGRFSGRQFSNSRSEMNVSTLELGDSALYLCASSVGEPGETQYFGPGTRLLVL.

The V gene is TRBV5-5, the J gene TRBJ1-2; D call uncertain. Germline assignment: CDR1 SGHKS and CDR2 YYEKEE (reference sequence). The CDR3 sequence is 15 residues long. Trimming stripped 4 bases from V and 0 bases from J, with 13 bases between. In DNA form, the CDR3 reads TGTGCCAGCAGCCTAACCCAGAATACTAACTATGGCTACACCTTC. Translated, it gives CASSLTQNTNYGYTF.

Here the CDR3 reads CASSLEGDYEQYF. CDR3 nucleotide sequence: TGTGCCAGCAGCTTGGAGGGGGACTACGAGCAGTACTTC. The chain joins TRBV5-4 to TRBJ2-7, with D perhaps TRBD1 (6 bases). Trimming left V 0 bases short and J 3 bases short, with 7 bases between. This CDR3 spans 13 amino acids. The germline V gene encodes CDR1 SGHNT and CDR2 YYREEE (reference sequence).

The chain combines TRBV7-2 with TRBJ2-3, with a tentative D call TRBD2 (6 bases). The CDR3 sequence is 16 residues long. Germline CDR1 is SGHTA and CDR2 is FQGNSA. The V and J ends lost 5 bases and 0 bases respectively, with 15 bases between them. The CDR3: CASSQAGGFSTDTQYF. The CDR3 bases are TGTGCCAGCAGCCAGGCTGGGGGGTTCAGCACAGATACGCAGTATTTT.

This clone has just one count. CDR3 bases: TGTGCCATCAGTGGGGACAGGGGGCAGACTAACTATGGCTACACCTTC. Protein sequence: CAISGDRGQTNYGYTF. V and J are TRBV10-3 and TRBJ1-2, with TRBD1 matching over 12 bases. The CDR3 covers 16 residues. The V gene end was trimmed by 4 bases and the J gene end by 0 bases; junction bases not matched to a gene: 3. Looked up from germline, CDR1 is ENHRY and CDR2 is SYGVKD.

Here the CDR3 reads CASTGRGGEGNEQFF. The CDR3, as DNA: TGTGCCAGCACCGGGAGGGGAGGGGAGGGGAATGAGCAGTTCTTC. The chain has TRBV28 and TRBJ2-1; 8 nucleotides match TRBD2. V shed 7 bases, J shed 7 bases, and the junction held 12 bases outside the gene matches. Germline values: CDR1 MDHEN, CDR2 SYDVKM. The length of the CDR3 is 15 residues.

The CDR3 bases are TGTGCCAGCAGCTTAAAGTTAGACTGTAGGAGGTTCAACGAGCAGTACTTC. Residues: CASSLKLDCRRFNEQYF. The genes are TRBV7-3 and TRBJ2-7, with a possible D match to TRBD2 (5 bases). The CDR3 covers 17 residues. In germline, CDR1 is SGHTA, CDR2 FQGTGA. Trimming shortened V by 1 base and J by 5 bases, and 21 bases separated the two germline ends. Using reference TRBV7-3 and TRBJ2-7 for the parts outside the CDR3, the full variable domain is GAGVSQTPSNKVTEKGKYVELRCDPISGHTALYWYRQSLGQGPEFLIYFQGTGAADDSGLPNDRFFAVRPEGSVSTLKIQRTERGDSAVYLCASSLKLDCRRFNEQYFGPGTRLTVT.

The V and J genes are TRBV28 and TRBJ2-6; no firm D call. V was cut by 6 bases and J by 1 base, with 7 bases left in between. Germline V gene lookup returns CDR1 MDHEN and CDR2 SYDVKM. The CDR3 is 14 amino acids. In nucleotides, the CDR3 is TGTGCCAGCAGCACACATTCTGGGGCCAACGTCCTGACTTTC. Protein: CASSTHSGANVLTF. The full variable domain, with the rest looked up from reference TRBV28 and TRBJ2-6, is DVKVTQSSRYLVKRTGEKVFLECVQDMDHENMFWYRQDPGLGLRLIYFSYDVKMKEKGDIPEGYSVSREKKERFSLILESASTNQTSMYLCASSTHSGANVLTFGAGSRLTVL.

This rearrangement joins TRBV5-1 to TRBJ2-1; possible D gene TRBD1, 6 bases. CDR1 is SGHRS and CDR2 is YFSETQ in the germline V gene. Between the trimmed V and J ends, which lost 3 bases and 9 bases, there was a span of 19 bases. This CDR3 contains 15 residues. The CDR3 spells CASSSGQPLRGEQFF. The DNA for the CDR3 is TGCGCCAGCAGCTCGGGACAACCGCTAAGGGGTGAGCAGTTCTTC.

The rearrangement links TRBV29-1 to TRBJ2-7; the match to TRBD2 covers 13 bases. Trimming at V came to 4 bases and at J to 3 bases, leaving 3 bases not matched to a gene. The CDR3 length is 14 residues. Germline lookup yields CDR1 SQVTM and CDR2 ANQGSEA. CDR3 protein: CSVAGLAGVYEQYF. The CDR3 DNA is TGCAGCGTTGCCGGACTAGCGGGAGTCTACGAGCAGTACTTC.

The chain recombines TRBV5-6 with TRBJ2-5, with 9 nucleotides matching TRBD1. V trimming: 4 bases; J trimming: 0 bases; junction bases outside the gene matches: 4. CDR3 length equals 15 residues. Germline assignment: CDR1 SGHDT and CDR2 YYEEEE. As DNA, the CDR3 is TGTGCCAGCAGCCGGGGACAGGGCTACCAAGAGACCCAGTACTTC. This encodes CASSRGQGYQETQYF.

The chain links TRBV6-6 to TRBJ1-2, with 8 bases fitting TRBD1. Germline V lookup: CDR1 MNHNY, CDR2 SVGAGI (reference sequence). CDR3 length equals 15 residues. J lost 5 bases, V lost 0 bases, and 5 bases had no gene match. Here the CDR3 DNA reads TGTGCCAGCAGTTACTCGCTCACAGGGGGATATGGCTACACCTTC. Translated: CASSYSLTGGYGYTF.

The chain uses TRBV6-1 and TRBJ2-7, with D perhaps TRBD1 or TRBD2 (5 bases each). Germline CDR1 MNHNS, CDR2 SASEGT. V was pared by 4 bases and J by 2 bases, with 12 bases between. This CDR3 has 14 residues. The CDR3 sequence: CASSAGRSPYEQYF. The CDR3 DNA reads as TGTGCCAGCAGTGCGGGACGATCGCCCTACGAGCAGTACTTC.

The chain carries TRBV11-2 and TRBJ2-7; 11 bases agree with TRBD1. Germline lookup yields CDR1 SGHAT and CDR2 FQNNGV. This CDR3 region has 15 residues. The junction had 6 bases not matched to a gene; V was cut back by 5 bases and J by 3 bases. The CDR3 loop reads CASSLRTGGNYEQYF. In nucleotides, the CDR3 is TGTGCCAGCAGCCTCCGGACAGGGGGCAACTACGAGCAGTACTTC. The full variable domain, with the rest looked up from reference TRBV11-2 and TRBJ2-7, is EAGVAQSPRYKIIEKRQSVAFWCNPISGHATLYWYQQILGQGPKLLIQFQNNGVVDDSQLPKDRFSAERLKGVDSTLKIQPAKLEDSAVYLCASSLRTGGNYEQYFGPGTRLTVT.